Following are 9 T cell receptor beta chains from one sample sequenced in a study of graft-versus-host responses after intestinal transplantation. Sequencing was performed with immunoSEQ multiplex PCR; in TCRdb, only in-frame clones are kept and a portion is missing. The sample carries under 150,000 clones, approximately 90% recorded once. For these TCRs, the target antigens are not known. The material was unstimulated CD4+ T cells sorted from spleen or lymph node cells, obtained before intestinal transplant. The source is a human donor who received an intestinal transplant.

The chain uses TRBV2 and TRBJ2-4; possible D gene TRBD1, 5 bases. Germline CDR1 is SNHLY and CDR2 is FYNNEI. Trimming stripped 5 bases from V and 8 bases from J, with 19 bases between. The CDR3 covers 15 residues. The CDR3 DNA is TGTGCCAGCAGTTACTGGCAGGGTCGAGGATACATTCAGTACTTC. This translates into CASSYWQGRGYIQYF.

V is TRBV6-1 and J is TRBJ1-1, with TRBD1 matching over 7 bases. The CDR3 consists of 13 residues. CDR1 is MNHNS, CDR2 SASEGT, per germline. J gave up 5 bases and V 2 bases, and 2 bases lay outside the gene matches. The CDR3 nucleotides are TGTGCCAGCAGTGAAAGGGGACAGACTGAAGCTTTCTTT. Its translation: CASSERGQTEAFF.

The genes are TRBV29-1 and TRBJ1-1; D is uncertain. Germline lookup yields CDR1 SQVTM and CDR2 ANQGSEA. This CDR3 region has 11 residues. The germline V and J ends were trimmed by 7 bases and 3 bases, with 9 bases remaining between them. The chain's CDR3 is CSAVVYTEAFF. The CDR3 DNA follows: TGCAGCGCTGTGGTGTACACTGAAGCTTTCTTT.

The chain employs TRBV30 and TRBJ1-5; perhaps TRBD1 as D (6 bases). The CDR3 runs 13 residues. Germline-derived CDR1 and CDR2 are GTSNPN and SVGIG (reference sequence). V was cut by 4 bases and J by 7 bases, with 14 bases left in between. The CDR3 here is CAWTRGQWQPQHF. Here the CDR3 DNA reads TGTGCCTGGACCCGGGGGCAATGGCAGCCCCAGCATTTT.

This clone occurred once. V gene TRBV6-1 combines with J gene TRBJ1-1; no definite D call. CDR3 length: 15 amino acids. V lost 6 bases and J 3 bases, leaving 17 bases between the germline ends. Germline CDR1 MNHNS, CDR2 SASEGT. DNA of the CDR3: TGTGCCAGCAGCTCCAATGCAGGTAGGGACACTGAAGCTTTCTTT. It specifies CASSSNAGRDTEAFF.

CDR3 coding DNA: TGTGCCAGCAGTCCAGGGGCTGCCTATGGCTACACCTTC. Translation: CASSPGAAYGYTF. V and J are TRBV2 and TRBJ1-2; the D gene is possibly TRBD1 (6 bases). CDR3 size: 13 residues. The germline V and J ends were trimmed by 5 bases and 4 bases, with 11 bases remaining between them. Germline CDR1 is SNHLY and CDR2 is FYNNEI. Filled out from reference TRBV2 and TRBJ1-2, the complete variable domain reads EPEVTQTPSHQVTQMGQEVILRCVPISNHLYFYWYRQILGQKVEFLVSFYNNEISEKSEIFDDQFSVERPDGSNFTLKIRSTKLEDSAMYFCASSPGAAYGYTFGSGTRLTVV.

The rearrangement joins TRBV19 to TRBJ2-5; D possibly corresponds to TRBD1 (5 bases). The CDR3 loop spans 14 amino acids. Per germline, CDR1 LNHDA and CDR2 SQIVND (reference sequence). Trimming removed 3 bases from V and 0 bases from J, with 8 bases in between. The CDR3 loop reads CASSMTAYQETQYF. DNA of the CDR3: TGTGCCAGTAGTATGACAGCCTACCAAGAGACCCAGTACTTC.

This clone came up once. The CDR3 coding sequence is TGTGCCAGCAGCTTGTCGGGGGGCACAGATACGCAGTATTTT. It encodes CASSLSGGTDTQYF. The V gene is TRBV5-4, the J gene TRBJ2-3, with D maybe TRBD2 (6 bases). The CDR3 has 14 amino acids. Trimming removed 1 base at V and 1 base at J, with 7 bases between. Germline CDR1 SGHNT, CDR2 YYREEE (reference sequence).

The chain recombines TRBV19 with TRBJ2-3; 8 nucleotides align to TRBD2. V shed 6 bases, J shed 6 bases, and the junction held 11 bases outside the gene matches. Germline V gene lookup returns CDR1 LNHDA and CDR2 SQIVND (reference sequence). The CDR3 consists of 15 residues. CDR3 DNA sequence: TGTGCCAGTAGGACGGCGGCGGGGGGAAGGGATACGCAGTATTTT. It specifies CASRTAAGGRDTQYF.